This T cell receptor beta chain originates from a study of cytomegalovirus exposure and HLA in healthy donors. Study conclusions and caveats: A later analysis showed HLA-associated TCR beta chains outstripping equally common others in clonal expansion. V- and J-gene trimming in TCR beta was tied to a missense DCLRE1C variant by an analysis performed later. The study carried out a later analysis of TCR beta sequences. It associated some 15,000 of them with specific HLA alleles at a false discovery rate of 0.05. Cytomegalovirus association was assigned to about 150 TCR beta chains.

Details on this clone: Its antigen remains unidentified.

13 Jbeta primers and 60 Vbeta primers were used for the PCR. TCRdb keeps only in-frame clones here, not all; method: immunoSEQ multiplex PCR. The sample consists of over 100,000 clones, 75% to 85% of them appearing once. Germline CDR1 is MNHEY and CDR2 is SMNVEV (reference sequence). The CDR3 is 14 residues long. Between the trimmed V and J ends, which lost 3 bases and 5 bases, there was a span of 12 bases. This receptor was identified in a woman aged 18 to 35 in good health and CMV-seropositive. The V gene is TRBV27, the J gene TRBJ2-3; D gene ambiguous. Sequencing was carried out using PBMCs. The CDR3 bases are TGTGCCAGCAGTTTTGCCGGAGTGGGAGATACGCAGTATTTT. It specifies CASSFAGVGDTQYF.